Listed here are 19 T cell receptor beta chains from one sample, sequenced in a study of blood T cell repertoires in COVID-19. Generated by immunoSEQ multiplex PCR, the TCRdb table keeps only in-frame clones and is missing some. This sample carries approximately 220,000 clones, more than 65% of them seen once, and the ten largest clones take roughly 3%. The sequencing sample was made of peripheral blood. The receptor set was obtained from a woman in her thirties who had recovered from COVID-19.

The chain couples TRBV12-5 to TRBJ2-1, with 12 bases that match TRBD2. Trimming cost V 0 bases and J 9 bases; bases outside gene matches: 6. Looked up from germline, CDR1 is LGHNT and CDR2 is FRNRAP. The length of the CDR3 is 16 residues. The CDR3 protein is CASGLVLAGGPVEQFF. The CDR3, as DNA: TGTGCTAGTGGTTTGGTTCTAGCGGGAGGGCCGGTTGAGCAGTTCTTC.

The CDR3 DNA reads as TGCGCCAGCAGCCTCTGGACAGCTAACACCGGGGAGCTGTTTTTT. It specifies CASSLWTANTGELFF. The chain has TRBV5-1 and TRBJ2-2, with D possibly matching TRBD1 (6 bases). Germline CDR1 reads SGHRS; CDR2 reads YFSETQ. Between the trimmed V and J ends, which lost 4 bases and 2 bases, there was a span of 12 bases. The CDR3 extends over 15 amino acids.

The chain recombines TRBV29-1 with TRBJ1-1; D is possibly TRBD1 (5 bases). With 8 bases removed from V and 3 bases from J, the gap between germline ends came to 16 bases. The CDR3 spans 13 residues. Per the germline V gene, CDR1 is SQVTM and CDR2 is ANQGSEA. The CDR3 nucleotides read TGCAGCCTTTGGGGCGGGGCCCACACTGAAGCTTTCTTT. This sequence encodes CSLWGGAHTEAFF.

This clone was detected once. The V and J genes are TRBV7-2 and TRBJ2-7; 7 bases align to TRBD2. Germline assignment: CDR1 SGHTA and CDR2 FQGNSA. With V trimmed by 6 bases and J by 2 bases, 13 bases remained unmatched. This CDR3 spans 16 amino acids. The CDR3 here is CASSRVPGTTTYEQYF. In nucleotides, the CDR3 is TGTGCCAGCAGTCGTGTGCCAGGGACTACCACCTACGAGCAGTACTTC. Combining the CDR3 with reference TRBV7-2 and TRBJ2-7 gives the whole variable domain GAGVSQSPSNKVTEKGKDVELRCDPISGHTALYWYRQSLGQGLEFLIYFQGNSAPDKSGLPSDRFSAERTGGSVSTLTIQRTQQEDSAVYLCASSRVPGTTTYEQYFGPGTRLTVT.

The chain couples TRBV9 to TRBJ1-6; D is uncertain. The CDR3 is 14 amino acids. V was clipped by 0 bases and J by 10 bases, with 11 bases between them. In germline, CDR1 is SGDLS, CDR2 YYNGEE. Here the CDR3 DNA reads TGTGCCAGCAGCGTAGGATTGGCGGGGTCACCCCTCCACTTT. Its translation: CASSVGLAGSPLHF.

The chain combines TRBV18 with TRBJ1-1; 8 bases agree with TRBD1. CDR1 and CDR2 from the germline V gene are KGHSH and LQKENI. With V trimmed by 3 bases and J by 7 bases, 10 bases remained unmatched. The CDR3 has 15 amino acids. Here the CDR3 reads CASSPKTGEEGEAFF. As DNA, the CDR3 is TGTGCCAGCTCACCGAAGACAGGGGAGGAAGGTGAAGCTTTCTTT.

DNA for the CDR3: TGTGCCAGCTCACCCGAACAGTTGCAGTCACCCCTCCACTTT. This encodes CASSPEQLQSPLHF. The chain couples TRBV18 to TRBJ1-6; D gene uncertain. Germline loops: CDR1 KGHSH, CDR2 LQKENI. Trimming cost V 3 bases and J 10 bases, with 13 bases left between them. The CDR3 length is 14 residues.

The sample holds a few counts of this clone. The V call is TRBV6-5, the J call TRBJ1-1; D might be TRBD1 (5 bases). CDR3 length: 11 amino acids. The V end lost 6 bases, the J end lost 7 bases, and 9 bases lay between the germline ends. CDR1 is MNHEY and CDR2 is SVGAGI in the germline V gene. CDR3 loop: CASRRQNEAFF. The CDR3 DNA sequence: TGTGCCAGCAGACGACAGAATGAAGCTTTCTTT.

This clone was seen a handful of times. The chain employs TRBV25-1 and TRBJ1-2; D possibly corresponds to TRBD1 (5 bases). The V gene's germline CDR1 is MGHDK and CDR2 SYGVNS. The CDR3 length is 13 residues. V lost 3 bases and J 2 bases, leaving 7 bases between the germline ends. The CDR3: CASSDRANYGYTF. The CDR3 nucleotides read TGTGCCAGCAGTGACAGGGCAAACTATGGCTACACCTTC.

This chain uses TRBV4-2 with TRBJ1-1, with TRBD1 matching over 7 bases. The ends lost 1 base at V and 2 bases at J; junction bases unmatched: 4. In germline, CDR1 is LGHNA, CDR2 YNFKEQ. The CDR3 has 15 residues. The CDR3 bases are TGTGCCAGCAGCCAAGGTGCAGGGGGAAACACTGAAGCTTTCTTT. It translates to CASSQGAGGNTEAFF.

The chain employs TRBV5-1 and TRBJ2-1; maybe TRBD2 (5 bases). V shed 1 base and J shed 2 bases, with 10 bases lying between them. Germline CDR1 is SGHRS and CDR2 is YFSETQ. This CDR3 spans 15 amino acids. CDR3 amino acids: CASSLNLATYNEQFF. The CDR3 DNA reads as TGCGCCAGCAGCTTGAACCTAGCTACCTACAATGAGCAGTTCTTC.

This chain links TRBV5-1 with TRBJ2-5; 7 nucleotides agree with TRBD1. This CDR3 comprises 14 residues. The germline V gene has CDR1 SGHRS and CDR2 YFSETQ. Losses at the gene ends were 0 bases for V and 7 bases for J; bases not matched to a gene: 6. This CDR3 is CASSLDPGGRTQYF. Written as DNA, the CDR3 is TGCGCCAGCAGCTTGGACCCAGGGGGTAGGACCCAGTACTTC.

This chain joins TRBV28 and TRBJ2-7; TRBD2 agrees at 7 bases. The CDR3 spans 15 residues. The V segment lost 2 bases and the J segment 0 bases; nucleotides outside the gene matches: 4. The germline CDR1 and CDR2 sequences are MDHEN and SYDVKM. As DNA, the CDR3 is TGTGCCAGCAGTTTAGGTCCTAGCGGCTCCTACGAGCAGTACTTC. Translation: CASSLGPSGSYEQYF.

The genes are TRBV12-3 or TRBV12-4 and TRBJ1-1, with D uncertain. Trimming took off 5 bases at V and 7 bases at J, with 11 bases between the two ends. The CDR3 is made up of 12 amino acids. CDR3 loop: CASSLLLLEAFF. The CDR3 DNA reads TGTGCCAGCAGTCTTCTACTTCTTGAAGCTTTCTTT.

The rearrangement joins TRBV6-4 to TRBJ2-2; D is ambiguous. Germline V gene sequence: CDR1 MRHNA, CDR2 SNTAGT. This CDR3 is built from 14 residues. The germline V and J ends were trimmed by 3 bases and 3 bases, with 8 bases remaining between them. The CDR3 spells CASSEASHTGELFF. DNA of the CDR3: TGTGCCAGCAGTGAGGCATCCCACACCGGGGAGCTGTTTTTT.

The chain employs TRBV10-3 and TRBJ1-1; a possible D gene is TRBD1 (6 bases). Trimming removed 0 bases at V and 4 bases at J, with 12 bases between. The V gene's germline CDR1 is ENHRY and CDR2 SYGVKD. This CDR3 spans 15 amino acids. DNA of the CDR3: TGTGCCATCAGTGAGTCACAGGGTGTAGGCACTGAAGCTTTCTTT. Protein: CAISESQGVGTEAFF.

The V and J genes are TRBV5-6 and TRBJ1-6; possible D gene TRBD1, 5 bases. This CDR3 has 15 residues. The germline V gene has CDR1 SGHDT and CDR2 YYEEEE. Trimming took 1 base from V and 8 from J, leaving 13 bases between them. The CDR3 loop is CASSLSPGPDSPLHF. The CDR3 nucleotides read TGTGCCAGCAGCTTGTCTCCAGGGCCCGATTCACCCCTCCACTTT.

Remarks on this clone: The sample carries other DNA sequences with the same CDR3. The J gene is TRBJ2-7, the V gene TRBV5-5, with 14 bases identical to TRBD2. The CDR3 extends over 15 amino acids. Unmatched junction bases numbered 3, after V lost 4 bases and J lost 3 bases. Germline V gene sequence: CDR1 SGHKS, CDR2 YYEKEE (reference sequence). The CDR3: CASSTGTSGSYEQYF. DNA of the CDR3: TGTGCCAGCAGCACTGGGACTAGCGGGAGCTACGAGCAGTACTTC.

The chain couples TRBV14 to TRBJ1-2; no definite D call. The CDR3 spans 15 residues. The germline V gene encodes CDR1 SGHDN and CDR2 FVKESK. The V end was cut by 4 bases, the J end by 4 bases, with 16 bases between. CDR3 nucleotide sequence: TGTGCCAGCAGCCTTTTAACAGCCCGCTTCTATGGCTACACCTTC. This codes for CASSLLTARFYGYTF.